These 27 T cell receptor beta chains came from one sample sequenced in a study of PD-1 blockade in classical Hodgkin lymphoma. TCRdb's copy holds only in-frame clones and misses some; the assay was immunoSEQ multiplex PCR. The sample shows roughly 41,000 clones, about 86% of them seen only once. No patient escaped relapse after autologous stem cell transplantation, and brentuximab vedotin exposure varied. The sample was peripheral blood mononuclear cells (PBMCs), taken before the second cycle of nivolumab. All receptors come from a human donor with classical Hodgkin lymphoma.

The CDR3 DNA reads as TGTGCCAGCAGCGTAGAGGCGGGACGTACCACAGATACGCAGTATTTT. Translating it yields CASSVEAGRTTDTQYF. This rearrangement joins TRBV9 to TRBJ2-3; perhaps TRBD2 as D (6 bases). This CDR3 has 16 residues. The germline V gene has CDR1 SGDLS and CDR2 YYNGEE. Trimming took off 0 bases at V and 2 bases at J, with 13 bases between the two ends.

About this clone itself: Its ends do not fully match the called genes, so a read error is possible. The CDR3 DNA reads TGCGCCAGCACCTTGGGACTAGCGGTCAATGAGCAGTTCTTC. Translated, it gives CASTLGLAVNEQFF. This chain connects TRBV5-1 to TRBJ2-1, with 11 bases lining up with TRBD2. CDR1 and CDR2 from the germline V gene are SGHRS and YFSETQ. The CDR3 loop spans 14 amino acids.

The genes are TRBV30 and TRBJ2-7, with TRBD2 matching 11 bases. V was clipped by 0 bases and J by 7 bases; unmatched bases: 14. CDR3 length equals 17 residues. Germline V lookup: CDR1 GTSNPN, CDR2 SVGIG (reference sequence). As DNA, the CDR3 is TGTGCCTGGAGTGTACCGGCGGGTAGCGGGAGGGCCGGGGAGCAGTACTTC. Translated, it gives CAWSVPAGSGRAGEQYF.

This chain uses TRBV7-2 with TRBJ2-7; D is possibly TRBD1 (5 bases). The CDR3 sequence is 17 residues long. Germline loops: CDR1 SGHTA, CDR2 FQGNSA. Trimming took 2 bases from V and 0 from J, leaving 17 bases between them. CDR3 sequence: CASSLNVGSGLSYEQYF. DNA of the CDR3: TGTGCCAGCAGCTTAAACGTAGGATCAGGGCTCTCCTACGAGCAGTACTTC. Looking up the rest from reference TRBV7-2 and TRBJ2-7 gives the full variable domain: GAGVSQSPSNKVTEKGKDVELRCDPISGHTALYWYRQSLGQGLEFLIYFQGNSAPDKSGLPSDRFSAERTGGSVSTLTIQRTQQEDSAVYLCASSLNVGSGLSYEQYFGPGTRLTVT.

V usage is TRBV7-9 and J usage is TRBJ1-1; D unresolved. V was clipped by 7 bases and J by 8 bases, with 11 bases between them. The CDR3 length is 11 residues. Germline V gives CDR1 SEHNR, CDR2 FQNEAQ (reference sequence). The CDR3 spells CASNPRREAFF. CDR3 DNA: TGTGCCAGCAACCCACGGAGAGAAGCTTTCTTT.

The rearrangement links TRBV19 to TRBJ1-3; D not resolved. Germline CDR1 LNHDA, CDR2 SQIVND (reference sequence). V lost 5 bases to trimming and J lost 0 bases, with 11 bases between them. The CDR3 runs 15 residues. The chain's CDR3 is CASSGVRISGNTIYF. CDR3 sequence (DNA): TGTGCCAGTAGTGGGGTAAGGATCTCTGGAAACACCATATATTTT.

This rearrangement joins TRBV6-1 to TRBJ1-4; 7 bases align to TRBD1. Germline loops: CDR1 MNHNS, CDR2 SASEGT. V lost 5 bases, J lost 8 bases, and 8 bases stayed unmatched. CDR3 length: 14 amino acids. CDR3 sequence reads: CASSSTGASEKLFF. The CDR3 DNA follows: TGTGCCAGCAGTTCCACAGGGGCGTCCGAAAAACTGTTTTTT.

This chain connects TRBV7-6 to TRBJ2-2; D is unclear. The V gene lost 5 bases and the J gene lost 0 bases, with 16 bases spanning the gap. The germline V gene encodes CDR1 SGHVS and CDR2 FNYEAQ. The CDR3 totals 17 residues. In nucleotides, the CDR3 is TGTGCCAGCAGCGTTCCCCGAAACGGAGCGAACACCGGGGAGCTGTTTTTT. Protein sequence: CASSVPRNGANTGELFF.

The gene calls are TRBV6-6 and TRBJ2-1; a possible D gene is TRBD2 (5 bases). The CDR3 is 15 residues long. Germline V gives CDR1 MNHNY, CDR2 SVGAGI (reference sequence). V lost 5 bases to trimming and J lost 0 bases, with 11 bases between them. CDR3 sequence reads: CASSASGSSYNEQFF. CDR3 nucleotide sequence: TGTGCCAGCAGTGCCAGCGGTAGCTCCTACAATGAGCAGTTCTTC.

This clone has a handful of counts. This chain joins TRBV28 and TRBJ2-7, with 8 bases lining up with TRBD1. This CDR3 has 15 amino acids. The germline CDR1 and CDR2 sequences are MDHEN and SYDVKM. Trimming at V came to 5 bases and at J to 5 bases, leaving 11 bases not matched to a gene. The DNA for the CDR3 is TGTGCCAGCAGTCCATGGACAGGGCCAAACCACGAGCAGTACTTC. This encodes CASSPWTGPNHEQYF.

This sequence joins TRBV7-9 and TRBJ2-7; 9 bases align to TRBD2. The CDR3 consists of 14 residues. CDR1 is SEHNR, CDR2 FQNEAQ, per germline (reference sequence). The trim removed 5 bases at V and 3 bases at J, leaving 5 bases unmatched. The CDR3 DNA sequence: TGTGCCAGCAGCCAGACTAGCGGTTACTACGAGCAGTACTTC. Translation: CASSQTSGYYEQYF.

In its sample, this clone was seen a few times. J is TRBJ1-5 and V is TRBV5-6; D gene uncertain. The V end lost 0 bases, the J end lost 4 bases, and 5 bases lay between the germline ends. This CDR3 has 13 residues. Per germline, CDR1 SGHDT and CDR2 YYEEEE. The CDR3 DNA follows: TGTGCCAGCAGCTTGGGGGAAAATCAGCCCCAGCATTTT. It is translated as CASSLGENQPQHF.

The rearrangement joins TRBV27 to TRBJ2-3; the D gene is possibly TRBD2 (5 bases). Trimming pared 1 base from V and 0 bases from J, leaving 14 bases between. In germline, CDR1 is MNHEY, CDR2 SMNVEV (reference sequence). This CDR3 has 17 amino acids. CDR3 residues: CASSLYGPGSSTDTQYF. CDR3 DNA sequence: TGTGCCAGCAGTTTATACGGCCCGGGAAGTAGCACAGATACGCAGTATTTT.

This chain links TRBV9 with TRBJ2-5; the match to TRBD1 covers 7 bases. Germline-derived CDR1 and CDR2 are SGDLS and YYNGEE. After removal of 4 bases from V and 2 bases from J, the junction contained 11 bases not matched to a gene. The CDR3 is 16 amino acids. Here the CDR3 reads CASSPPDRIGQETQYF. The CDR3 bases are TGTGCCAGCAGCCCCCCGGACAGGATAGGACAAGAGACCCAGTACTTC. Full variable domain (missing parts from reference TRBV9 and TRBJ2-5): DSGVTQTPKHLITATGQRVTLRCSPRSGDLSVYWYQQSLDQGLQFLIQYYNGEERAKGNILERFSAQQFPDLHSELNLSSLELGDSALYFCASSPPDRIGQETQYFGPGTRLLVL.

The chain employs TRBV21-1 and TRBJ2-7; the D segment call TRBD1 is taken from the table without a DNA check. TRBV21-1 is deemed a pseudogene. The CDR3 loop spans 16 amino acids. This CDR3 reads CASSKAVPRGSYEQYF. The CDR3 nucleotides read TGTGCCAGCAGCAAAGCCGTGCCCAGGGGCTCCTACGAGCAGTACTTC.

The gene calls are TRBV23-1 and TRBJ2-7, with TRBD2 as a possible D gene (5 bases). TRBV23-1 carries the ORF label, with uncertain function. Trimming took off 7 bases at V and 2 bases at J, with 27 bases between the two ends. This CDR3 region has 18 residues. The CDR3 coding sequence is TGCGCCAGCACTCCCCCCCCTGAGGGAAGACCAAATACCTACGAGCAGTACTTC. This encodes CASTPPPEGRPNTYEQYF.

This chain joins TRBV9 and TRBJ2-2; D is ambiguous. The germline V gene has CDR1 SGDLS and CDR2 YYNGEE. Trimming took 0 bases from V and 5 from J, leaving 20 bases between them. This CDR3 is built from 18 residues. The CDR3 here is CASSVGPSSRVGTGELFF. CDR3 coding DNA: TGTGCCAGCAGCGTAGGTCCCTCATCGCGAGTCGGGACCGGGGAGCTGTTTTTT.

The CDR3 DNA sequence: TGTGCCAGCAGGACAGGGGGCGAGCAGTACTTC. Its protein is CASRTGGEQYF. This sequence joins TRBV28 and TRBJ2-7; 9 nucleotides line up with TRBD1. In germline, CDR1 is MDHEN, CDR2 SYDVKM. The CDR3 runs 11 residues. Losses at the gene ends were 6 bases for V and 6 bases for J; bases not matched to a gene: 0.

CDR3 residues: CASSLGLAQETQYF. The CDR3 region has the DNA TGCGCCAGCAGCTTGGGGCTAGCTCAAGAGACCCAGTACTTC. V usage is TRBV5-1 and J usage is TRBJ2-5, with D maybe TRBD2 (5 bases). Germline values: CDR1 SGHRS, CDR2 YFSETQ. Trimming cost V 0 bases and J 2 bases, with 8 bases left between them. This CDR3 has 14 residues. Combining the CDR3 with reference TRBV5-1 and TRBJ2-5 gives the whole variable domain KAGVTQTPRYLIKTRGQQVTLSCSPISGHRSVSWYQQTPGQGLQFLFEYFSETQRNKGNFPGRFSGRQFSNSRSEMNVSTLELGDSALYLCASSLGLAQETQYFGPGTRLLVL.

The V gene is TRBV5-4, the J gene TRBJ2-1; D may be TRBD2 (6 bases). The CDR3 is 11 residues long. Deletions cut 5 bases from V and 6 bases from J, with 6 bases between. The germline V gene has CDR1 SGHNT and CDR2 YYREEE (reference sequence). In nucleotides, the CDR3 is TGTGCCAGCAGGGGGGGCAATGAGCAGTTCTTC. This sequence encodes CASRGGNEQFF.

This rearrangement joins TRBV6-6 to TRBJ1-1; no firm D call. V lost 6 bases to trimming and J lost 4 bases, with 9 bases between them. CDR3 size: 12 residues. The germline V gene has CDR1 MNHNY and CDR2 SVGAGI (reference sequence). The CDR3 protein is CASRPDGTEAFF. The CDR3 nucleotides are TGTGCCAGCAGACCGGACGGCACTGAAGCTTTCTTT.

The chain joins TRBV25-1 to TRBJ2-4; possibly TRBD1 for D (5 bases). This CDR3 spans 15 amino acids. Trimming removed 3 bases at V and 6 bases at J, with 15 bases between. The germline V gene encodes CDR1 MGHDK and CDR2 SYGVNS. CDR3 loop: CASSDLDSGLNIQYF. DNA for the CDR3: TGTGCCAGCAGTGACCTAGACAGTGGATTAAACATTCAGTACTTC.

The chain uses TRBV19 and TRBJ2-7; 7 positions match TRBD2. CDR1 is LNHDA and CDR2 is SQIVND in the germline V gene (reference sequence). The trim removed 5 bases at V and 2 bases at J, leaving 6 bases unmatched. The CDR3 is 14 amino acids. This CDR3 is CASSWASGTYEQYF. As DNA, the CDR3 is TGTGCCAGTAGTTGGGCTAGCGGCACCTACGAGCAGTACTTC.

V gene TRBV2 combines with J gene TRBJ1-1, with 8 bases that match TRBD1. The CDR3 runs 16 residues. After removal of 5 bases from V and 1 base from J, the junction contained 9 bases not matched to a gene. The germline CDR1 and CDR2 sequences are SNHLY and FYNNEI. The DNA of the CDR3 is TGTGCCAGCAGTCGACAGGGGAGCGCGTCGAACACTGAAGCTTTCTTT. This translates into CASSRQGSASNTEAFF. The whole variable domain, remainder taken from reference TRBV2 and TRBJ1-1, is EPEVTQTPSHQVTQMGQEVILRCVPISNHLYFYWYRQILGQKVEFLVSFYNNEISEKSEIFDDQFSVERPDGSNFTLKIRSTKLEDSAMYFCASSRQGSASNTEAFFGQGTRLTVV.

V and J are TRBV5-1 and TRBJ2-7; perhaps TRBD2 as D (6 bases). V was pared by 5 bases and J by 0 bases, with 12 bases between. This CDR3 region has 14 residues. In germline, CDR1 is SGHRS, CDR2 YFSETQ. CDR3: CASSGSGGSYEQYF. The CDR3 nucleotides are TGCGCCAGCAGTGGTAGCGGTGGCTCCTACGAGCAGTACTTC.

The chain joins TRBV5-1 to TRBJ2-5, with 8 bases lining up with TRBD1. The CDR3 consists of 16 residues. J was trimmed by 0 bases and V by 7 bases; bases with no gene match: 11. The germline CDR1 and CDR2 sequences are SGHRS and YFSETQ. CDR3 coding DNA: TGCGCCAGCGGACAGGGAAGTGGGGTAGACCAAGAGACCCAGTACTTC. Its protein is CASGQGSGVDQETQYF.

This chain joins TRBV5-1 and TRBJ2-6; 13 bases fit TRBD2. V lost 4 bases to trimming and J lost 2 bases; unmatched junction nucleotides: 6. The V gene's germline CDR1 is SGHRS and CDR2 YFSETQ. This CDR3 has 18 amino acids. CDR3 coding DNA: TGCGCCAGCAGCCAACTGGGACTAGCGGGAACTGGGGCCAACGTCCTGACTTTC. This gives the protein CASSQLGLAGTGANVLTF.